The source of this T cell receptor beta chain is a study of cytomegalovirus exposure and HLA in healthy donors. The PCR had 60 Vbeta and 13 Jbeta primers. Sequencing was performed with immunoSEQ multiplex PCR; in TCRdb, only in-frame clones are kept and a portion is missing. Here the sample spans about 86,000 clones, nearly 80% being singletons. Study observations and caveats: An observed cluster of highly shared sequence variants was recorded as a likely sequencing artifact.

In its sample, this clone was seen once. The antigen is not known. The TCR was taken from a female donor in good health and CMV-seronegative. The sample taken for sequencing was PBMCs.

This CDR3 is CASSLVPGGSNEQYF. CDR3 sequence (DNA): TGTGCCAGCAGCTTAGTTCCAGGGGGCTCTAACGAGCAGTACTTC. The chain recombines TRBV7-2 with TRBJ2-7; TRBD1 matches 8 bases. J gave up 5 bases and V 1 base, and 7 bases lay outside the gene matches. The CDR3 is 15 amino acids. CDR1 is SGHTA, CDR2 FQGNSA, per germline.